Listed here are 10 T cell receptor beta chains from one sample, sequenced in a study of radiation and T cells in renal cell carcinoma. Produced via immunoSEQ multiplex PCR; TCRdb's table is partial and in-frame only. This sample carries about 150,000 clones, 88% of them seen once, and the ten largest clones take roughly 4%. Time point given: baseline pretreatment blood. Described treatment: 15 Gy SBRT to primary tumor, nephrectomy 4 weeks later. The sequenced sample was blood, obtained from a patient whose treatment included radiotherapy and nephrectomy. The source of these receptors is a woman aged 65 to 85 with renal cell carcinoma.

This clone appeared a single time. The CDR3 DNA reads as TGTGCCAGCAGCTTAGGGTTTTTTATGAACACTGAAGCTTTCTTT. Translating it yields CASSLGFFMNTEAFF. The chain couples TRBV7-2 to TRBJ1-1; D is unresolved. The V gene lost 1 base and the J gene lost 0 bases, with 9 bases spanning the gap. CDR1 is SGHTA and CDR2 is FQGNSA in the germline V gene. CDR3 size: 15 residues.

The chain links TRBV7-8 to TRBJ2-7; no clear D. Deletions cut 1 base from V and 4 bases from J, with 5 bases between. CDR1 is SGHVS, CDR2 FQNEAQ, per germline. The CDR3 length is 12 residues. CDR3 residues: CASSLVGYEQYF. CDR3 nucleotide sequence: TGTGCCAGCAGCTTAGTGGGGTACGAGCAGTACTTC.

The rearrangement uses TRBV7-9 and TRBJ2-5; TRBD2 matches at 8 bases. Trimming cost V 3 bases and J 4 bases; bases outside gene matches: 7. The V gene's germline CDR1 is SEHNR and CDR2 FQNEAQ (reference sequence). The CDR3 is 15 residues long. The CDR3 reads CASSFPTGGPETQYF. In nucleotides, the CDR3 is TGTGCCAGCAGCTTCCCCACGGGGGGGCCAGAGACCCAGTACTTC. Drawing the rest from reference TRBV7-9 and TRBJ2-5, the complete variable domain is DTGVSQNPRHKITKRGQNVTFRCDPISEHNRLYWYRQTLGQGPEFLTYFQNEAQLEKSRLLSDRFSAERPKGSFSTLEIQRTEQGDSAMYLCASSFPTGGPETQYFGPGTRLLVL.

V is TRBV15 and J is TRBJ2-7; D is possibly TRBD1 (6 bases). The CDR3 has 16 residues. V was shortened by 4 bases and J by 4 bases, with 20 bases between the two germline ends. CDR1 is LNHNV, CDR2 YYDKDF, per germline (reference sequence). CDR3 nucleotides: TGTGCCACCAGCACCCCTCCCCCCGGACAGAGGTACGAGCAGTACTTC. This gives the protein CATSTPPPGQRYEQYF. Combining the CDR3 with reference TRBV15 and TRBJ2-7 gives the whole variable domain DAMVIQNPRYQVTQFGKPVTLSCSQTLNHNVMYWYQQKSSQAPKLLFHYYDKDFNNEADTPDNFQSRRPNTSFCFLDIRSPGLGDTAMYLCATSTPPPGQRYEQYFGPGTRLTVT.

This rearrangement joins TRBV9 to TRBJ2-3; 9 positions agree with TRBD2. The germline gives CDR1 SGDLS, CDR2 YYNGEE. The CDR3 is 16 amino acids. The V segment lost 4 bases and the J segment 1 base; nucleotides outside the gene matches: 7. For the CDR3, the DNA is TGTGCCAGCAGCCCGTTAGCGGGGGAGCGCACAGATACGCAGTATTTT. Its translation: CASSPLAGERTDTQYF.

This chain joins TRBV7-2 and TRBJ2-3; tentative D call: TRBD1 (6 bases). V was trimmed by 1 base and J by 0 bases, leaving 11 bases between them. The CDR3 sequence is 16 residues long. Germline CDR1 and CDR2: SGHTA and FQGNSA. The CDR3 protein is CASSLDGTTSTDTQYF. The CDR3 DNA sequence: TGTGCCAGCAGCTTAGATGGGACAACCAGCACAGATACGCAGTATTTT.

This chain's CDR3 is CASSLQGSPYEQYF. The CDR3 DNA follows: TGTGCCAGCAGTTTACAGGGGTCCCCCTACGAGCAGTACTTC. The chain carries TRBV6-5 and TRBJ2-7, with TRBD1 matching over 7 bases. J was trimmed by 2 bases and V by 4 bases; bases with no gene match: 5. Germline V gene sequence: CDR1 MNHEY, CDR2 SVGAGI. CDR3 size: 14 residues.

This chain connects TRBV14 to TRBJ2-7, with a weak D call TRBD1 (6 bases). The germline CDR1 and CDR2 sequences are SGHDN and FVKESK. V was clipped by 6 bases and J by 1 base, with 10 bases between them. The CDR3 contains 13 residues. The CDR3 spells CASSRTVSYEQYF. CDR3 DNA: TGTGCCAGCAGTCGGACAGTTTCCTACGAGCAGTACTTC.

The chain carries TRBV19 and TRBJ2-5, with D uncertain. V dropped 5 bases and J dropped 0 bases, with 25 bases sitting between them. CDR1 is LNHDA and CDR2 is SQIVND in the germline V gene (reference sequence). The CDR3 has 19 residues. CDR3 residues: CASSQGDSHTLPYQETQYF. The CDR3 nucleotides are TGTGCCAGTAGTCAAGGTGACTCCCACACCCTCCCGTACCAAGAGACCCAGTACTTC. Variable domain in full (rest from reference TRBV19 and TRBJ2-5): DGGITQSPKYLFRKEGQNVTLSCEQNLNHDAMYWYRQDPGQGLRLIYYSQIVNDFQKGDIAEGYSVSREKKESFPLTVTSAQKNPTAFYLCASSQGDSHTLPYQETQYFGPGTRLLVL.

V and J are TRBV10-3 and TRBJ2-6; 10 bases align to TRBD1. This CDR3 contains 14 residues. Trimming at V came to 10 bases and at J to 6 bases, leaving 6 bases not matched to a gene. Germline values: CDR1 ENHRY, CDR2 SYGVKD. The CDR3 DNA reads as TGTGCCAGCACGGGGACAGGGGAGGCCAACGTCCTGACTTTC. It translates to CASTGTGEANVLTF.